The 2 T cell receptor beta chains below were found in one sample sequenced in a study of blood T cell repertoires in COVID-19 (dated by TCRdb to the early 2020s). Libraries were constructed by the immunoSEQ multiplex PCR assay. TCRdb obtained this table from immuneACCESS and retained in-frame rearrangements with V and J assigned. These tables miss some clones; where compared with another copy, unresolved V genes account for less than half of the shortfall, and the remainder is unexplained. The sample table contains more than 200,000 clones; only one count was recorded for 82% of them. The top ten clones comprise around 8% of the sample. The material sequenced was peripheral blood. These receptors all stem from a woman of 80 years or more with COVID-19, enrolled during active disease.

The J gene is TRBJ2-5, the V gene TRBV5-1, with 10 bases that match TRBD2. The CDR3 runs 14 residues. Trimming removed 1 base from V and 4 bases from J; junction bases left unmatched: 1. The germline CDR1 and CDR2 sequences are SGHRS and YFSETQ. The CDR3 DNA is TGCGCCAGCAGCTTGCTAGCGGGAGTAGAGACCCAGTACTTC. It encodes CASSLLAGVETQYF.

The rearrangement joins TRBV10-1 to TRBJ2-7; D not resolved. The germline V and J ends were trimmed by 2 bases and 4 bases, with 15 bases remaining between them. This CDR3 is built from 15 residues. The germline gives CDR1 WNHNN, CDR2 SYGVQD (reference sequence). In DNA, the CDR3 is TGCGCCAGCAGTGAGGGCAGGTCGCTTTTGTACGAGCAGTACTTC. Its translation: CASSEGRSLLYEQYF.